This T cell receptor (beta chain) was captured by sequencing in a study of blood T cell repertoires in COVID-19. The CDR3 covers 18 residues. CDR1 and CDR2 (germline): LNHNV, YYDKDF (reference sequence). V was pared by 5 bases and J by 1 base, with 23 bases between. Each exposed participant met a COVID-19 case in the 2 weeks preceding study entry. Only in-frame clones appear in the TCRdb table, and some are missing; sequencing was by immunoSEQ multiplex PCR. The table shows approximately 380,000 clones, with approximately 90% occurring only once. The specimen was PBMCs or T cells enriched from blood (not recorded which). The chain couples TRBV15 to TRBJ1-2; D is possibly TRBD1 (5 bases). This sequence was found in a woman in her thirties or forties who had been exposed to COVID-19. The CDR3 spells CATSRGENWAGDNYGYTF. CDR3 coding DNA: TGTGCCACCAGCCGGGGGGAGAATTGGGCAGGAGATAACTATGGCTACACCTTC.